Below, 24 T cell receptor beta chains from the same sample are listed, as sequenced in a study of blood T cell repertoires in COVID-19. TCRdb's copy holds only in-frame clones and misses some; the assay was immunoSEQ multiplex PCR. Of about 70,000 clones in the sample, more than 65% were seen once. Sequencing was performed on peripheral blood. These receptors were collected from a woman between 70 and 85 years old with acute or convalescent COVID-19.

The genes are TRBV5-1 and TRBJ2-5, with D tentatively TRBD1 (5 bases). Germline CDR1 SGHRS, CDR2 YFSETQ. The CDR3 contains 18 residues. Trimming took 4 bases from V and 8 from J, leaving 30 bases between them. In DNA form, the CDR3 reads TGCGCCAGCAGCCAGCTTACAGGCAAGATCCCTAAGACGTTAACCCAGTACTTC. This sequence encodes CASSQLTGKIPKTLTQYF. Full variable domain (missing parts from reference TRBV5-1 and TRBJ2-5): KAGVTQTPRYLIKTRGQQVTLSCSPISGHRSVSWYQQTPGQGLQFLFEYFSETQRNKGNFPGRFSGRQFSNSRSEMNVSTLELGDSALYLCASSQLTGKIPKTLTQYFGPGTRLLVL.

The chain is built from TRBV5-1 and TRBJ1-6; 7 bases are a match to TRBD1. Germline V gene lookup returns CDR1 SGHRS and CDR2 YFSETQ. The CDR3 is made up of 14 amino acids. Germline trimming cut 5 bases from V and 9 bases from J; bases unmatched to any gene: 8. CDR3 DNA sequence: TGCGCCAGCAGTTCGGGACAGAGCTTTTCACCCCTCCACTTT. Its protein product is CASSSGQSFSPLHF.

The V call is TRBV5-1, the J call TRBJ2-2; TRBD1 matches 9 bases. Germline V lookup: CDR1 SGHRS, CDR2 YFSETQ. The CDR3 totals 16 residues. The ends lost 0 bases at V and 7 bases at J; junction bases unmatched: 7. In DNA form, the CDR3 reads TGCGCCAGCAGCTTGGAAGGGACAGGGTTGTTCGGGGAGCTGTTTTTT. Translation gives CASSLEGTGLFGELFF.

The chain is built from TRBV10-3 and TRBJ1-2; no definite D call. The CDR3 contains 14 residues. Germline CDR1 and CDR2: ENHRY and SYGVKD. V shed 0 bases and J shed 3 bases, with 8 bases lying between them. Written as DNA, the CDR3 is TGTGCCATCAGTGAGTCGCGGGTTGACTATGGCTACACCTTC. Its protein is CAISESRVDYGYTF.

This chain links TRBV28 with TRBJ2-1, with a tentative D call TRBD2 (5 bases). The ends were cut back, 5 bases at V and 1 base at J, with 9 bases in the middle. CDR3 size: 14 residues. Germline assignment: CDR1 MDHEN and CDR2 SYDVKM. CDR3 in amino acids: CASSPTRSYNEQFF. For the CDR3, the DNA is TGTGCCAGCAGTCCCACTAGATCCTACAATGAGCAGTTCTTC.

This chain links TRBV6-5 with TRBJ1-6; D is undetermined. There are 13 residues in the CDR3. Germline V gene sequence: CDR1 MNHEY, CDR2 SVGAGI. The germline V and J ends were trimmed by 5 bases and 10 bases, with 12 bases remaining between them. Here the CDR3 DNA reads TGTGCCAGCAGTCGAGCTGCCGAGTCACCCCTCCACTTT. Translating gives CASSRAAESPLHF.

The V and J genes are TRBV6-5 and TRBJ1-1, with 7 bases identical to TRBD1. V shed 6 bases, J shed 2 bases, and the junction held 9 bases outside the gene matches. CDR3 length: 15 amino acids. Looked up from germline, CDR1 is MNHEY and CDR2 is SVGAGI. The CDR3 region is CASSPSRGINTEAFF. CDR3 bases: TGTGCCAGCAGCCCATCCAGGGGGATCAACACTGAAGCTTTCTTT.

This rearrangement joins TRBV2 to TRBJ2-1; 9 bases align to TRBD2. From germline, CDR1 is SNHLY and CDR2 FYNNEI. V lost 4 bases to trimming and J lost 7 bases; unmatched junction nucleotides: 14. CDR3 size: 17 residues. The CDR3 loop is CASSGPPGGGAMNEQFF. CDR3 in DNA: TGTGCCAGCAGTGGACCCCCCGGCGGGGGGGCCATGAATGAGCAGTTCTTC. The full variable domain, in which reference TRBV2 and TRBJ2-1 provide the parts outside the CDR3, is EPEVTQTPSHQVTQMGQEVILRCVPISNHLYFYWYRQILGQKVEFLVSFYNNEISEKSEIFDDQFSVERPDGSNFTLKIRSTKLEDSAMYFCASSGPPGGGAMNEQFFGPGTRLTVL.

The chain is built from TRBV28 and TRBJ1-6; D call uncertain. The CDR3 contains 15 residues. CDR1 is MDHEN, CDR2 SYDVKM, per germline. V was shortened by 3 bases and J by 8 bases, with 14 bases between the two germline ends. The CDR3 here is CASSFLSRRDSPLHF. For the CDR3, the DNA is TGTGCCAGCAGTTTTCTATCGAGGAGAGATTCACCCCTCCACTTT.

The rearrangement links TRBV9 to TRBJ2-4; TRBD2 matches at 10 bases. J was trimmed by 7 bases and V by 0 bases; bases with no gene match: 13. CDR1 and CDR2 from the germline V gene are SGDLS and YYNGEE. The CDR3 length is 18 residues. CDR3 DNA: TGTGCCAGCAGCGTAGGGCTAGCGGGGGCCCTCGGGGGGAACATTCAGTACTTC. Translation: CASSVGLAGALGGNIQYF.

The chain links TRBV29-1 to TRBJ2-7; 10 nucleotides match TRBD1. The CDR3 is made up of 13 amino acids. J gave up 5 bases and V 0 bases, and 1 base lay outside the gene matches. CDR1 is SQVTM and CDR2 is ANQGSEA in the germline V gene. CDR3 sequence: CSVEEGQGNEQYF. The CDR3 nucleotides are TGCAGCGTTGAAGAGGGACAGGGGAACGAGCAGTACTTC.

The rearrangement joins TRBV7-9 to TRBJ2-2, with D tentatively TRBD1 (6 bases). The CDR3 is made up of 14 amino acids. V gave up 5 bases and J gave up 6 bases, with 13 bases separating them. In germline, CDR1 is SEHNR, CDR2 FQNEAQ (reference sequence). The CDR3 protein is CASSVQGLAGELFF. The CDR3 DNA is TGTGCCAGCAGCGTTCAGGGGTTGGCCGGGGAGCTGTTTTTT. The entire variable domain, with the rest obtained from reference TRBV7-9 and TRBJ2-2, is as follows: DTGVSQNPRHKITKRGQNVTFRCDPISEHNRLYWYRQTLGQGPEFLTYFQNEAQLEKSRLLSDRFSAERPKGSFSTLEIQRTEQGDSAMYLCASSVQGLAGELFFGEGSRLTVL.

The CDR3 loop is CASSYGSPTAGRYGYTF. The CDR3 nucleotides are TGTGCCAGCAGCTACGGTAGCCCCACCGCAGGGAGGTATGGCTACACCTTC. The genes are TRBV7-6 and TRBJ1-2, with D maybe TRBD1 (5 bases). This CDR3 is built from 17 residues. The germline gives CDR1 SGHVS, CDR2 FNYEAQ. Trimming left V 4 bases short and J 5 bases short, with 23 bases between.

This sequence joins TRBV11-3 and TRBJ2-7; D is unclear. The CDR3 covers 13 residues. Germline V gene lookup returns CDR1 SGHNT and CDR2 YENEEA. The germline V and J ends were trimmed by 1 base and 3 bases, with 7 bases remaining between them. CDR3 sequence: CASSLAVNYEQYF. As DNA, the CDR3 is TGTGCCAGCAGCTTAGCGGTCAACTACGAGCAGTACTTC.

V gene TRBV6-5 combines with J gene TRBJ2-2; 11 bases line up with TRBD2. The CDR3 loop spans 16 amino acids. J lost 3 bases, V lost 6 bases, and 6 bases had no gene match. The germline V gene encodes CDR1 MNHEY and CDR2 SVGAGI. CDR3 DNA: TGTGCCAGCAGATACATAGCGGGAGGGGACACCGGGGAGCTGTTTTTT. Amino acid sequence: CASRYIAGGDTGELFF.

V gene TRBV6-5 combines with J gene TRBJ2-1, with TRBD2 matching over 12 bases. In germline, CDR1 is MNHEY, CDR2 SVGAGI. The CDR3 has 14 residues. V lost 6 bases, J lost 8 bases, and 5 bases stayed unmatched. CDR3 sequence reads: CASRRLAGEYEQFF. The CDR3, as DNA: TGTGCCAGCAGAAGACTAGCGGGAGAATATGAGCAGTTCTTC.

The chain carries TRBV18 and TRBJ2-7; 14 nucleotides line up with TRBD2. The CDR3 runs 17 residues. V lost 4 bases, J lost 0 bases, and 5 bases stayed unmatched. Germline CDR1 reads KGHSH; CDR2 reads LQKENI. Here the CDR3 DNA reads TGTGCCAGCTCACAAGGACTAGCGGGGGGAATCTCCTACGAGCAGTACTTC. This codes for CASSQGLAGGISYEQYF.

This clone has a single count. The chain couples TRBV6-6 to TRBJ2-2; 7 positions agree with TRBD2. The CDR3 has 12 residues. V shed 8 bases and J 5 bases; nucleotides not matched to a gene: 2. CDR1 and CDR2 from the germline V gene are MNHNY and SVGAGI (reference sequence). The CDR3 protein is CASRAGTGELFF. In DNA form, the CDR3 reads TGTGCCAGCCGAGCGGGAACCGGGGAGCTGTTTTTT.

The chain links TRBV9 to TRBJ1-1; unclear D gene. The length of the CDR3 is 13 residues. Germline CDR1 reads SGDLS; CDR2 reads YYNGEE. With 4 bases removed from V and 5 bases from J, the gap between germline ends came to 12 bases. CDR3 in amino acids: CASSPWEGTEAFF. In DNA form, the CDR3 reads TGTGCCAGCAGCCCGTGGGAGGGAACTGAAGCTTTCTTT.

This clone was counted between two and nine times. In the same sample, other DNA sequences code for this CDR3. V is TRBV9 and J is TRBJ2-7; 9 bases align to TRBD2. V dropped 0 bases and J dropped 3; count of bases not matched to a gene: 1. Germline values: CDR1 SGDLS, CDR2 YYNGEE. The CDR3 runs 14 residues. In nucleotides, the CDR3 is TGTGCCAGCAGCGTAGGACTAGCGGTCTACGAGCAGTACTTC. Translating it yields CASSVGLAVYEQYF.

The chain joins TRBV19 to TRBJ1-1, with D possibly matching TRBD1 (5 bases). Germline CDR1 and CDR2: LNHDA and SQIVND (reference sequence). The CDR3 has 16 amino acids. Trimming stripped 3 bases from V and 4 bases from J, with 18 bases between. The CDR3 spells CASSIEWGDAFTEAFF. The CDR3 region has the DNA TGTGCCAGTAGTATCGAGTGGGGGGATGCGTTCACTGAAGCTTTCTTT. Based on the CDR3 plus reference TRBV19 and TRBJ1-1, the full variable domain is DGGITQSPKYLFRKEGQNVTLSCEQNLNHDAMYWYRQDPGQGLRLIYYSQIVNDFQKGDIAEGYSVSREKKESFPLTVTSAQKNPTAFYLCASSIEWGDAFTEAFFGQGTRLTVV.

The gene calls are TRBV10-3 and TRBJ2-1; TRBD2 aligns across 10 bases. The CDR3 has 13 residues. CDR1 and CDR2 (germline): ENHRY, SYGVKD. Trimming took 11 bases from V and 5 from J; bases not matched to a gene: 6. This CDR3 reads CAVLAGANNEQFF. The CDR3 coding sequence is TGTGCCGTTCTAGCGGGAGCTAACAATGAGCAGTTCTTC.

About this clone: A junction end diverges from the germline sequence, so it may reflect a read error. This rearrangement joins TRBV5-1 to TRBJ2-7; perhaps TRBD2 as D (5 bases). The CDR3 covers 15 residues. Per germline, CDR1 SGHRS and CDR2 YFSETQ. The CDR3 coding sequence is TGCGCCAGCAGTTTGGTGGCGGACTCAGCCTACGAGCAGTACTTC. This encodes CASSLVADSAYEQYF. The full variable domain, in which reference TRBV5-1 and TRBJ2-7 provide the parts outside the CDR3, is KAGVTQTPRYLIKTRGQQVTLSCSPISGHRSVSWYQQTPGQGLQFLFEYFSETQRNKGNFPGRFSGRQFSNSRSEMNVSTLELGDSALYLCASSLVADSAYEQYFGPGTRLTVT.

A single count supports this clone. This sequence joins TRBV7-3 and TRBJ2-7; TRBD1 matches at 11 bases. There are 14 residues in the CDR3. Germline V gives CDR1 SGHTA, CDR2 FQGTGA. With V trimmed by 0 bases and J by 5 bases, 0 bases remained unmatched. CDR3 sequence (DNA): TGTGCCAGCAGCTTAACGGGACAGGGGGACGAGCAGTACTTC. Protein sequence: CASSLTGQGDEQYF.